The clone carrying this TCR beta chain came up many times. What it recognizes is unknown. This CDR3 is missing its conserved last phenylalanine or tryptophan, likely due to a read error. The data belong to a study of T cells in Graves' hyperthyroidism and ophthalmopathy. The study, taken as a whole, reports: Most thyroid clonotypes expanded above 0.001 were also detected in blood. Prediction of ophthalmopathy progression came a median roughly 6.4 months pre-onset.

TCR beta CDR3 regions were amplified from RNA transcripts. In the first-round RT-PCR of the TCR CDR3, the HTBI primer set was used. TCRdb used MiXCR to reprocess the multiplex PCR reads, holding one entry per CDR3 protein. The sample holds approximately 600,000 distinct CDR3 sequences, approximately 15% seen once. Patients affected by ophthalmopathy presented a Clinical Activity Score of at least 3, a NOSPECS grade of at least 4, and disease duration below 3 months. The authors took PBMCs from 10 ml fresh peripheral blood. There are 13 residues in the CDR3. Germline assignment: CDR1 MDHEN and CDR2 SYDVKM. Trimming took 6 bases from V and 5 from J, leaving 13 bases between them.

The source material was blood. This chain joins TRBV28 and TRBJ1-1, with D tentatively TRBD1 (5 bases). This clonotype originated in a woman aged 18-29 years with Graves' ophthalmopathy. CDR3: CASSSGGVTEAFL. CDR3 coding DNA: TGTGCCAGCAGCTCCGGAGGGGTGACTGAAGCTTTCCTT.